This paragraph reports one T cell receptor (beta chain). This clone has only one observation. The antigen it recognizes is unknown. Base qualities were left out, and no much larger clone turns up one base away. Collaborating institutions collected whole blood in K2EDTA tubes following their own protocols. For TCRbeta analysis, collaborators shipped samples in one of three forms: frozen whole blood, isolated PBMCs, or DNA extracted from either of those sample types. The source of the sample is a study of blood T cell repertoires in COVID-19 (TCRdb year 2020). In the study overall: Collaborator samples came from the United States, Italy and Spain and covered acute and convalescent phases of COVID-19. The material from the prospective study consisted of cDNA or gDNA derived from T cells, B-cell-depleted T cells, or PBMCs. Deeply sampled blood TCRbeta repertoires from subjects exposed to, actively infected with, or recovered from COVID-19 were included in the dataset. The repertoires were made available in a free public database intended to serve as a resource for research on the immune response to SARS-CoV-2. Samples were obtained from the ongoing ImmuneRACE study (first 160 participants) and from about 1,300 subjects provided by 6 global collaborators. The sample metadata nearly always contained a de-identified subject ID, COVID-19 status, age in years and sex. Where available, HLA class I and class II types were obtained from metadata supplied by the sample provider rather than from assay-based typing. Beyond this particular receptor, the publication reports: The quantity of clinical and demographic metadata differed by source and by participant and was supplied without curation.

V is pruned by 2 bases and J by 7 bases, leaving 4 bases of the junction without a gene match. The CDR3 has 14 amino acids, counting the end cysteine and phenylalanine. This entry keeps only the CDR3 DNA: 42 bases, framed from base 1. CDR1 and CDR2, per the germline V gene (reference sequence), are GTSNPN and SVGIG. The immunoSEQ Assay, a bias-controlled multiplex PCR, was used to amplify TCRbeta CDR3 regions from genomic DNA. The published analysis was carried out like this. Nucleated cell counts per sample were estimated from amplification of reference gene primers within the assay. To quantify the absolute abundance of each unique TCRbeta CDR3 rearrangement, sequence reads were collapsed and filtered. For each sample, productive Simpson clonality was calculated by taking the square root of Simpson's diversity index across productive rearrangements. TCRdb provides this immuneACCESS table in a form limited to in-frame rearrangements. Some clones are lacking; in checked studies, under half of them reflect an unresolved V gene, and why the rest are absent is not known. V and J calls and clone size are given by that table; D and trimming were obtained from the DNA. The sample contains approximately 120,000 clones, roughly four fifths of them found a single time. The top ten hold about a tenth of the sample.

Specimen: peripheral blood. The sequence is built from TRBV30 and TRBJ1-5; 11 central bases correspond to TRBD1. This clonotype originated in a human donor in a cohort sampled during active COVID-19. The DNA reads TGTGCCTGGAGTTTGGGACAGGGGGTCCAGCCCCAGCATTTT. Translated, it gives CAWSLGQGVQPQHF.